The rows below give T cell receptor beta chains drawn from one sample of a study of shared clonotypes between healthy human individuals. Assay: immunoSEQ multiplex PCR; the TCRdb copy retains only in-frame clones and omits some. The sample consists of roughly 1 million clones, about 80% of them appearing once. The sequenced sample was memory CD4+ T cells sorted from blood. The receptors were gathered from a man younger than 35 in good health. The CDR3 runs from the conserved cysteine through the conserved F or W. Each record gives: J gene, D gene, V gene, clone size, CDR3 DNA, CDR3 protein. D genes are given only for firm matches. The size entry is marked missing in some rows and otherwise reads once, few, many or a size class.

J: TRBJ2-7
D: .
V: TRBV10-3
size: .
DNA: TGTGCCATCAGTGAGGGTGGGAACGCCCTCTACGAGCAGTACTTC
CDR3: CAISEGGNALYEQYF

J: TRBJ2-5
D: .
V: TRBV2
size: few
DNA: TGTGCCAGCACCCGGGGGAGCGGGGAGACCCAGTACTTC
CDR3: CASTRGSGETQYF

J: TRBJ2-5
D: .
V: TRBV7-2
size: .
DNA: TGTGCCAGCAGCTTCGGACAAGAGACCCAGTACTTC
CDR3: CASSFGQETQYF

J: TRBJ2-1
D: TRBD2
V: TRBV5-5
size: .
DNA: TGTGCCAGCAGCTTGGGATTAGCGGGGCTACGAGGAATGTACAATGAGCAGTTCTTC
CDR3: CASSLGLAGLRGMYNEQFF

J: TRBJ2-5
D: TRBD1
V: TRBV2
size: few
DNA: TGTGCCAGCAGGCAGTCGGGACAGGGCCGGGAGACCCAGTACTTC
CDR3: CASRQSGQGRETQYF

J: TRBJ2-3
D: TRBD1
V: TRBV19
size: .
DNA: TGTGCCAGTACGAACAGGGGGCGGACCACAGATACGCAGTATTTT
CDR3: CASTNRGRTTDTQYF

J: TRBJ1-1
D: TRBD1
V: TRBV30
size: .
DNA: TGTGCCCATTTTCCGGGACAGCAGAACACTGAAGCTTTCTTT
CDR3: CAHFPGQQNTEAFF

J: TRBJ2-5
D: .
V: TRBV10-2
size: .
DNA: TGCGCCAGCAGTGACCAGGACCAAGAGACCCAGTACTTC
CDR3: CASSDQDQETQYF

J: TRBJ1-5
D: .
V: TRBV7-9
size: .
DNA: TGTGCCAGCAGCTCACAGGGTAGCAATCAGCCCCAGCATTTT
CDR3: CASSSQGSNQPQHF

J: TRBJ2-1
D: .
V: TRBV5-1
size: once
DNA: TGCGCCAGCAGTTACTCACCGGCGGGGTCGCCAGGGTTCGAGCAGTTCTTC
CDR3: CASSYSPAGSPGFEQFF

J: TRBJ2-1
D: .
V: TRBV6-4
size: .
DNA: TGTGCCAGCAGTGACCCTAGGGGAGGTGAAACCCCCTACAATGAGCAGTTCTTC
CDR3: CASSDPRGGETPYNEQFF

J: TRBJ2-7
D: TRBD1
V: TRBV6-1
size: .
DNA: TGTGCCAGCCGTCTCGGGGGGACAGGGTGGTACGAGCAGTACTTC
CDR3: CASRLGGTGWYEQYF

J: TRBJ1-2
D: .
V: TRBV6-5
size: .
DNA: TGTGCCAGCAGCACCGGGGCCACGGGGGGCTACACCTTC
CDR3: CASSTGATGGYTF

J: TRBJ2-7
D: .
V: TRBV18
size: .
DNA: TGTGCCAGCTCACCAGAGATACAGGCAAACTCCTACGAGCAGTACTTC
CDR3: CASSPEIQANSYEQYF

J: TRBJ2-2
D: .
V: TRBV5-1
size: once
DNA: TGCGCCAGCAGCTTCTCAGGGGCCACCGGGGAGCTGTTTTTT
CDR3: CASSFSGATGELFF